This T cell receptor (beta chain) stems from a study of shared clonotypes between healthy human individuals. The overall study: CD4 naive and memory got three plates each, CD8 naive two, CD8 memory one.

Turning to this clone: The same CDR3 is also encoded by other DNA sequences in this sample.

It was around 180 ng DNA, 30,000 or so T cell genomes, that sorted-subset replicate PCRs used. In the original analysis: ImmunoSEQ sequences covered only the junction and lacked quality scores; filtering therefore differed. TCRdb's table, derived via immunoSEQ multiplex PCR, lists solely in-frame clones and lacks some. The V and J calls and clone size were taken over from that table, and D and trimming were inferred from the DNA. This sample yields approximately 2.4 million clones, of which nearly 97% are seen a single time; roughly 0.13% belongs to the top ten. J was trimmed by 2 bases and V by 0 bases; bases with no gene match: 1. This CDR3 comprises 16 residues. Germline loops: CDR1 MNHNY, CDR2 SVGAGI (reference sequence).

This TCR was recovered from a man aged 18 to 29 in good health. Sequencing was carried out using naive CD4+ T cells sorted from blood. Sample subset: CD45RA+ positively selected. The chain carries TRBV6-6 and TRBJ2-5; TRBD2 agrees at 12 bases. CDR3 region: CASSYSLAGGQETQYF. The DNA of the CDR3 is TGTGCCAGCAGTTACTCACTAGCGGGAGGTCAAGAGACCCAGTACTTC.